This T cell receptor (beta chain) is drawn from a study of T-cell memory formation after mild COVID-19. Points on this clonotype: The antigen remains undetermined.

Researchers used 5'RACE with constant-segment primers to make TCR alpha and TCR beta cDNA libraries that carry sample barcodes and UMIs. One entry per CDR3 protein, called by TCRdb with MiXCR from the 5' RACE reads. The repertoire holds fewer than 250,000 distinct CDR3 sequences, with roughly 27% as singletons. The CDR3 loop spans 14 amino acids. CDR1 MNHEY and CDR2 SVGAGI come from the germline V gene. Trimming left V 6 bases short and J 1 base short, with 12 bases between. Regarding the study as a whole: CD4+ bias marked clones expanding day 15 to 37, unlike balanced contracting clones. Clones which contracted sat mainly in CM and EM if CD4+, and in EMRA if CD8+. There were some responding clones in pre-infection memory, which suggested that cross-reactive memory had joined.

This sequence originates from an adult woman who had mild COVID-19 (a few samples of this study predate the infection). Cell type and time point are not known. The material sequenced was PBMCs or a T cell subset sorted from them (not recorded which). V and J are TRBV6-5 and TRBJ1-1; D is possibly TRBD1 (6 bases). CDR3: CASSHREGNTEAFF. The DNA for the CDR3 is TGTGCCAGCAGCCACAGGGAGGGGAACACTGAAGCTTTCTTT.